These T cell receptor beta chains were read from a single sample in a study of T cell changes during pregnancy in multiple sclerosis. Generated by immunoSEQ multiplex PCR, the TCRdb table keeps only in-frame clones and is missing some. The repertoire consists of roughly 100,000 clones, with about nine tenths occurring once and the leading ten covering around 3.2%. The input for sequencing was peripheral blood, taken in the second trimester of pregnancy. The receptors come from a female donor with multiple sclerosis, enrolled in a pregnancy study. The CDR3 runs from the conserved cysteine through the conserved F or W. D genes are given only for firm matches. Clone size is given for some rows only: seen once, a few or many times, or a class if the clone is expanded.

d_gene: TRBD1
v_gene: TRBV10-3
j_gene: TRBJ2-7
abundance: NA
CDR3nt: TGTGCCATCAGCCGGGACAGCTACGAGCAGTACTTC
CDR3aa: CAISRDSYEQYF

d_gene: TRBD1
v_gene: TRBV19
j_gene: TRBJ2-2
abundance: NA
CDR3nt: TGTGCCAGTAGGCTCCCAGGGGGCCCCCACGGGGAGCTGTTTTTT
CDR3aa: CASRLPGGPHGELFF

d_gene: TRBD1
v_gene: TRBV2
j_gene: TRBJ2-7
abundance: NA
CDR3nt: TGTGCCAGCAGAAGGGCCACACAGGGGAGCCACTACGAGCAGTACTTC
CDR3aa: CASRRATQGSHYEQYF

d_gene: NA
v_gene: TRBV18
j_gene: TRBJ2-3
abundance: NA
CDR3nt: TGTGCCAGCTCTTCCCTAACAGATACGCAGTATTTT
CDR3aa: CASSSLTDTQYF

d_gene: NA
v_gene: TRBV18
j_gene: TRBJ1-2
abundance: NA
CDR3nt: TGTGCCAGCTCACCAGTAACGACTTCGGTCGGTGGCTACACCTTC
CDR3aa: CASSPVTTSVGGYTF

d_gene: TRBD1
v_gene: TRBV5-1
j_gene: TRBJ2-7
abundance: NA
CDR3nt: TGCGCCAGCAGCTTGGGGGGACAGGCGAACTACGAGCAGTACTTC
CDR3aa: CASSLGGQANYEQYF

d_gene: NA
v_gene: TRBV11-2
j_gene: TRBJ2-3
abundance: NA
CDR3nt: TGTGCCAGCAGCCCAAAGGTCCAGCGGAAGTGCACAGATACGCAGTATTTT
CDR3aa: CASSPKVQRKCTDTQYF

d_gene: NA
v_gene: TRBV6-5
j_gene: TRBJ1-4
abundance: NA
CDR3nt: TGTGCCAGCAGTTACGGCTCCCCGGGTGAAAAACTGTTTTTT
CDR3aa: CASSYGSPGEKLFF

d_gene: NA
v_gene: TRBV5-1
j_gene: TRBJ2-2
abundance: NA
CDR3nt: TGCGCCAGCAGCTCTCGTAACACCGGGGAGCTGTTTTTT
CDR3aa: CASSSRNTGELFF

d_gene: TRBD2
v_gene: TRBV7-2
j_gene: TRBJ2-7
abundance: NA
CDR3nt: TGTGCCAGCAGCTTAGTAGCCGCGGGGGGGGTCTACGAGCAGTACTTC
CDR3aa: CASSLVAAGGVYEQYF

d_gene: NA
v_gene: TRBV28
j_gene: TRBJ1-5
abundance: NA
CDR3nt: TGTGCCAGCAGTTTGCCCAGTAGCAATCAGCCCCAGCATTTT
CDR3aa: CASSLPSSNQPQHF

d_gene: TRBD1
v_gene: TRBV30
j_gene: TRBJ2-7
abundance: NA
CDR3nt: TGTGCCTGGAGTCCCACCGGGACAGCCTACGAGCAGTACTTC
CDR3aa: CAWSPTGTAYEQYF

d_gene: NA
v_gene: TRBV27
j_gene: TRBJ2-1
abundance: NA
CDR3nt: TGTGCCAGCAGTTTGGGGCTAGGGATCTACAATGAGCAGTTCTTC
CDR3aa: CASSLGLGIYNEQFF

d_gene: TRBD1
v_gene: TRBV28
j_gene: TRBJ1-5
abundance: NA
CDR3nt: TGTGCCGGGAGGACAGGCCCATTGCCCCAGCATTTT
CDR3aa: CAGRTGPLPQHF

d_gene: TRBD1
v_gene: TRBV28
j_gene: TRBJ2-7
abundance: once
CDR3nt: TGTGCCAGCAGCCCTTGGACAGGCGCACCCTACGAGCAGTACTTC
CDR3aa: CASSPWTGAPYEQYF

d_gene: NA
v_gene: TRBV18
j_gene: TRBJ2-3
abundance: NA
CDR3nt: TGTGCCAGCTCGCGGGAAGGAGATACGCAGTATTTT
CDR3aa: CASSREGDTQYF

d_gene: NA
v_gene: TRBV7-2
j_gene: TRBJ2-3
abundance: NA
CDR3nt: TGTGCCAGCAGCTTAGCGCTTGGAGGGAGCACAGATACGCAGTATTTT
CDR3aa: CASSLALGGSTDTQYF

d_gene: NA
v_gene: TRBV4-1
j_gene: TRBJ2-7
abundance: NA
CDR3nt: TGCGCCAGCAGCGAAAACGGGGTTTACGAGCAGTACTTC
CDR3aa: CASSENGVYEQYF

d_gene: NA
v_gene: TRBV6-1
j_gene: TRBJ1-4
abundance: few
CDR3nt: TGTGCCAGCTTGGGTCAGCGGGGGGAAAAACTGTTTTTT
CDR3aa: CASLGQRGEKLFF

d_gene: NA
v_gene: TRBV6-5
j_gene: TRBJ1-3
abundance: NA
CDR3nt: TGTGCCAGCAGACCTACAGGGATCGGAAACACCATATATTTT
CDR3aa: CASRPTGIGNTIYF

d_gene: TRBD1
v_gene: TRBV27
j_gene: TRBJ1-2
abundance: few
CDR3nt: TGTGCCAGCAGTCCTAAAACGGGACAGGTTTATGGCTACACCTTC
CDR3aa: CASSPKTGQVYGYTF

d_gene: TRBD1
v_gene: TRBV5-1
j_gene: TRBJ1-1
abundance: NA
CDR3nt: TGCGCCAGCTCCTCTACAGGGGTGAACACTGAAGCTTTCTTT
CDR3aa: CASSSTGVNTEAFF

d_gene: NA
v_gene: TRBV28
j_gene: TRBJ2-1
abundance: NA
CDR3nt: NA
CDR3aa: CASSLFLYNEQFF

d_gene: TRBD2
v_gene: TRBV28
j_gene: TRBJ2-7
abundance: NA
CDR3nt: TGTGCCAGTACCAGGCGGGAGCCCTACGAGCAGTACTTC
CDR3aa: CASTRREPYEQYF

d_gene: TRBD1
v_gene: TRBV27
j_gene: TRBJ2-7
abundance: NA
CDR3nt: TGTGCCAGCAGTCTAAACAGGGGGCGCAAGTACGAGCAGTACTTC
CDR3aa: CASSLNRGRKYEQYF

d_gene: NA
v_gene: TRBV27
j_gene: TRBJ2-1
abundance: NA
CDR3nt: TGTGCCAGCAGTTTGGCAAAGACAGGCAGCTCCTACAATGAGCAGTTCTTC
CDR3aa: CASSLAKTGSSYNEQFF

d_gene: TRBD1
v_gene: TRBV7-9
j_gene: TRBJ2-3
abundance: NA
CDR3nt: TGTGCCAGCAGCTCCGGGACAGGGATTGCAGATACGCAGTATTTT
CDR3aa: CASSSGTGIADTQYF

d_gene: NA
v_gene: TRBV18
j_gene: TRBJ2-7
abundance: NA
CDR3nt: TGTGCCAGCTCCCGCCGGGACTCGTCCTACGAGCAGTACTTC
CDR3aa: CASSRRDSSYEQYF